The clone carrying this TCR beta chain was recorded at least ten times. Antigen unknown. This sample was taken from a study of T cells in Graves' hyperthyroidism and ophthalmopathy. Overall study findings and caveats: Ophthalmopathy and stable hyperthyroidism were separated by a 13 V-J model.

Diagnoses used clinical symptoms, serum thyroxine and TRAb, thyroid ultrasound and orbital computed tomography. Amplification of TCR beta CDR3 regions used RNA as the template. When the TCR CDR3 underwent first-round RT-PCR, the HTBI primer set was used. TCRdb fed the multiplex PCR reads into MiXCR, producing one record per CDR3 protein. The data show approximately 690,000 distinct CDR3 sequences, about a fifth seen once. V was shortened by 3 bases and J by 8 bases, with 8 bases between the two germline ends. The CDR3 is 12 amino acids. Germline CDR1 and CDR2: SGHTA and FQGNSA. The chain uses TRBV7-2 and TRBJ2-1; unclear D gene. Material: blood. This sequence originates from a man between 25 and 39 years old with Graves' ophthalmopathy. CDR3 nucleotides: TGTGCCAGCAGCTTCAGGCGAGATGAGCAGTTCTTC. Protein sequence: CASSFRRDEQFF.